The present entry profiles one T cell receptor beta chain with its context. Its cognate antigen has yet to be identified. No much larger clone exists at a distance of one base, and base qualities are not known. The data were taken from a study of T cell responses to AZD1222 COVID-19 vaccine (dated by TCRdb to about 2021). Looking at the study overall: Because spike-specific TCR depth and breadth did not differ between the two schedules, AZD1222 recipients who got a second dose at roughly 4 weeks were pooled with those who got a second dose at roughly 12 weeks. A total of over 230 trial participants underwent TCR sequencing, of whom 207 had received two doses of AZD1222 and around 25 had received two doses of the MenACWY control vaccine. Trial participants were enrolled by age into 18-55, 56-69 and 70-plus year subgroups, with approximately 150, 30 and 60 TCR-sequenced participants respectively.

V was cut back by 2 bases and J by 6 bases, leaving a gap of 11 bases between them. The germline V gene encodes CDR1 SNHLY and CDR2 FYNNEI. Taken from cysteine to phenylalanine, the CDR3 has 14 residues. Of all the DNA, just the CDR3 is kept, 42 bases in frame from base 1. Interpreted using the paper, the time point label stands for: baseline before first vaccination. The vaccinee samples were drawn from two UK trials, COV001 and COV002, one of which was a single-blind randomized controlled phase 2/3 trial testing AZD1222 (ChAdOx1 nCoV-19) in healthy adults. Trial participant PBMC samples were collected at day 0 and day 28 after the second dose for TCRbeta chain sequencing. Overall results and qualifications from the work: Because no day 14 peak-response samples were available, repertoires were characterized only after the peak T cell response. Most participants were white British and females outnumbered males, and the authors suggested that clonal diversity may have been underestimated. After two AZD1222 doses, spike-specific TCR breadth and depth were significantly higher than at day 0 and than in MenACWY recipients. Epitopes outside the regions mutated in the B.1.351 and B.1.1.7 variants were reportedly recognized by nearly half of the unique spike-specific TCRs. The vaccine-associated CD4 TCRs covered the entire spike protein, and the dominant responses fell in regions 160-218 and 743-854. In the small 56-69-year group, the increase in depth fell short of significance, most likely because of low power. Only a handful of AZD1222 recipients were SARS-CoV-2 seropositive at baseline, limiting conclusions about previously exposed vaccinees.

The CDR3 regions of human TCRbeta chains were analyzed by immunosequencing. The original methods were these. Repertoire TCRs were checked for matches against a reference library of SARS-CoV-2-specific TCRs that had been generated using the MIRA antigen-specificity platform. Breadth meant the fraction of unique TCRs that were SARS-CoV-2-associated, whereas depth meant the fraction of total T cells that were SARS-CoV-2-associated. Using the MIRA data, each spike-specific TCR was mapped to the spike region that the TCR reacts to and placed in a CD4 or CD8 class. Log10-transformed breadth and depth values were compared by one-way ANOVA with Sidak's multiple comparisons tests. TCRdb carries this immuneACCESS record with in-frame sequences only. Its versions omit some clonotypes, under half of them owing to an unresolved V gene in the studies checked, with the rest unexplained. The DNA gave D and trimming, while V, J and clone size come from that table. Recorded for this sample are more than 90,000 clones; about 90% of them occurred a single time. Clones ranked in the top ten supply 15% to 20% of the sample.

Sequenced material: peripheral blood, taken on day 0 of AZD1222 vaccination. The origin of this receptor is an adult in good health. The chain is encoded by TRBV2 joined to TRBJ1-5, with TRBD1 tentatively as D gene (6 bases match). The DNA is TGTGCCAGCAGTGAAAACCAGGGGAGTCAGCCCCAGCATTTT. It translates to CASSENQGSQPQHF.